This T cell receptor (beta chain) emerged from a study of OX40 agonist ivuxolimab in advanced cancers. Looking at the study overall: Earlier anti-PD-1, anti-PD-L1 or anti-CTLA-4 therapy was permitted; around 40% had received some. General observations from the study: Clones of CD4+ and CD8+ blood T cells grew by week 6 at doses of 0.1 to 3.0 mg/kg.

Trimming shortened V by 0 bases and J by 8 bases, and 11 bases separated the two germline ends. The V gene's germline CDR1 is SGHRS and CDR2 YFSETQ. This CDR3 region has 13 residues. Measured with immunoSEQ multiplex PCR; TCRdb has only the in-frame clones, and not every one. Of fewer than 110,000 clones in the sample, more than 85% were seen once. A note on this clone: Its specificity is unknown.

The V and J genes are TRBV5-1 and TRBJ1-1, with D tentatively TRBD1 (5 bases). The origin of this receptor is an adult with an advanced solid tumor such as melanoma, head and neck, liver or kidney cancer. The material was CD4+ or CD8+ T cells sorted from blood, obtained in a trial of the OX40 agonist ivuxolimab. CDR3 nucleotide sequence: TGCGCCAGCAGCTTGGGGGAGAGACAGGAAGCTTTCTTT. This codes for CASSLGERQEAFF.